This entry is about one T cell receptor beta chain. The data derive from a study of blood T cell repertoires in COVID-19. The overall study: T cells, B-cell-depleted T cells, or PBMCs provided the cDNA or gDNA that served as material.

This CDR3 contains 15 residues. V lost 5 bases and J 4 bases, leaving 14 bases between the germline ends. Per germline, CDR1 ENHRY and CDR2 SYGVKD. Donors of Cohort 3 who recovered were those that had two negative PCRs, clearance, or symptom resolution. The protocol was immunoSEQ multiplex PCR, while the TCRdb copy is restricted to in-frame clones and leaves out a portion. Among roughly 250,000 clones listed, more than 85% were seen once. The sequence was obtained from a man aged 40-55 years who had recovered from COVID-19. The J gene is TRBJ2-2, the V gene TRBV10-3; D is perhaps TRBD1 (5 bases). The sequencing input was PBMCs or T cells enriched from blood (not recorded which). The CDR3 here is CAISSGYLVTGELFF. CDR3 bases: TGTGCCATCAGTTCAGGGTACTTGGTCACCGGGGAGCTGTTTTTT.